The 24 T cell receptor beta chains below all came from one sample that was sequenced in a study of blood T cell repertoires in COVID-19. The method was immunoSEQ multiplex PCR; TCRdb's version includes in-frame clones alone and lacks a portion of them. The top ten hold 9% to 9.5% of the sample, which has around 67,000 clones, approximately 78% seen once. Sequenced: peripheral blood. Receptor source: a human donor in a cohort sampled during active COVID-19.

The V and J genes are TRBV28 and TRBJ1-4, with TRBD1 as a possible D gene (5 bases). CDR1 MDHEN and CDR2 SYDVKM come from the germline V gene. V was clipped by 5 bases and J by 8 bases, with 12 bases between them. The CDR3 is 13 amino acids. The CDR3 coding sequence is TGTGCCAGCAGTCCCAGGGTTAGGGAAAAACTGTTTTTT. This translates into CASSPRVREKLFF.

V and J are TRBV1 and TRBJ2-7; the table assigns TRBD2, which was not confirmed against the DNA. TRBV1 has pseudogene status. CDR3 length: 20 amino acids. CDR3 nucleotides: TGCACCAGCATACCATTGACTAGCGGGAGCCCCGTAGTCCCCCACTACGAGCAGTACTTC. It translates to CTSIPLTSGSPVVPHYEQYF.

This clone came up a few times. CDR3 sequence: CASSSPGTGNHEQYF. For the CDR3, the DNA is TGTGCCAGCAGCTCACCCGGGACAGGTAACCACGAGCAGTACTTC. This chain joins TRBV3-1 (or the pseudogene TRBV3-2) and TRBJ2-7, with 8 bases fitting TRBD1. Trimming at V came to 5 bases and at J to 5 bases, leaving 11 bases not matched to a gene. The CDR3 is made up of 15 amino acids. The germline V gene encodes CDR1 LGHDT and CDR2 YNNKEL (reference sequence).

The chain employs TRBV20-1 and TRBJ2-1, with 8 nucleotides matching TRBD2. Germline lookup yields CDR1 DFQATT and CDR2 SNEGSKA (reference sequence). V lost 3 bases, J lost 9 bases, and 10 bases stayed unmatched. The CDR3 has 14 residues. CDR3 region: CSASTSGKSSEQFF. The CDR3 nucleotides read TGCAGTGCTAGTACTAGCGGCAAGTCCTCTGAGCAGTTCTTC.

The rearrangement joins TRBV2 to TRBJ2-3; possibly TRBD2 for D (5 bases). Germline CDR1 and CDR2: SNHLY and FYNNEI. The CDR3 length is 11 residues. Deletions cut 6 bases from V and 4 bases from J, with 5 bases between. Written as DNA, the CDR3 is TGTGCCAGCAGGAGGGCAGATACGCAGTATTTT. It encodes CASRRADTQYF.

This sequence joins TRBV9 and TRBJ2-2; TRBD2 aligns across 11 bases. J lost 5 bases, V lost 3 bases, and 6 bases had no gene match. The CDR3 has 16 amino acids. CDR1 and CDR2 (germline): SGDLS, YYNGEE. CDR3 sequence (DNA): TGTGCCAGCAGCGGAATAGCTAGCGGGAGGACCGGGGAGCTGTTTTTT. It yields the protein CASSGIASGRTGELFF.

This chain joins TRBV11-1 and TRBJ2-2; a weak D match, TRBD1 (6 bases). CDR1 is SGHAT, CDR2 FQDESV, per germline (reference sequence). The CDR3 covers 15 residues. Trimming took 5 bases from V and 1 from J, leaving 11 bases between them. CDR3 bases: TGTGCCAGCAGCCCGGGACACCAGAACACCGGGGAGCTGTTTTTT. It encodes CASSPGHQNTGELFF.

The chain is built from TRBV7-2 and TRBJ2-1; 7 nucleotides match TRBD1. Per germline, CDR1 SGHTA and CDR2 FQGNSA. CDR3 length equals 14 residues. The V and J ends lost 3 bases and 4 bases, in that order; junction bases with no gene match: 3. CDR3 residues: CASSFSGQYNEQFF. CDR3 nucleotide sequence: TGTGCCAGCAGCTTTTCGGGACAGTACAATGAGCAGTTCTTC.

This clone was found a few times. The chain links TRBV4-1 to TRBJ1-5; weak D call: TRBD1 (5 bases). The germline V gene encodes CDR1 MGHRA and CDR2 YSYEKL. CDR3 length: 14 residues. With 5 bases removed from V and 6 bases from J, the gap between germline ends came to 14 bases. The CDR3 DNA is TGCGCCAGCAGCGAAGCGGGAGGGGCTCAGCCCCAGCATTTT. The encoded protein is CASSEAGGAQPQHF.

The J gene is TRBJ2-1, the V gene TRBV11-3; possibly TRBD2 for D (6 bases). V lost 3 bases to trimming and J lost 5 bases, with 11 bases between them. Germline assignment: CDR1 SGHNT and CDR2 YENEEA. The CDR3 spans 14 residues. CDR3 in amino acids: CASSFSGSNNEQFF. The CDR3 bases are TGTGCCAGCAGCTTTAGCGGATCAAACAATGAGCAGTTCTTC.

CDR3 in DNA: TGTGCCAGCAGGACCGCAGGGGACAATTCACCCCTCCACTTT. Its protein product is CASRTAGDNSPLHF. The gene calls are TRBV28 and TRBJ1-6; D might be TRBD1 (6 bases). Trimming cost V 6 bases and J 7 bases, with 13 bases left between them. This CDR3 comprises 14 residues. Germline CDR1 MDHEN, CDR2 SYDVKM.

The gene calls are TRBV7-6 and TRBJ1-1; 8 bases agree with TRBD1. There are 15 residues in the CDR3. Losses at the gene ends were 4 bases for V and 1 base for J; bases not matched to a gene: 5. Germline CDR1 reads SGHVS; CDR2 reads FNYEAQ. The CDR3 region is CASSSWTGQNTEAFF. The CDR3 coding sequence is TGTGCCAGCAGCTCCTGGACAGGGCAGAACACTGAAGCTTTCTTT.

V and J are TRBV5-6 and TRBJ2-3; D is perhaps TRBD2 (6 bases). This CDR3 spans 15 amino acids. V was shortened by 4 bases and J by 0 bases, with 12 bases between the two germline ends. CDR1 and CDR2 from the germline V gene are SGHDT and YYEEEE. CDR3 residues: CASSTPGDSTDTQYF. The CDR3 region has the DNA TGTGCCAGCAGCACCCCGGGGGACAGCACAGATACGCAGTATTTT.

This chain connects TRBV5-4 to TRBJ2-3, with D possibly TRBD2 on 5 matching bases. V lost 6 bases, J lost 4 bases, and 18 bases lay in between. The germline gives CDR1 SGHNT, CDR2 YYREEE (reference sequence). This CDR3 spans 15 amino acids. In nucleotides, the CDR3 is TGTGCCAGCAACCTCTGGCGGGCGACCCCAGATACGCAGTATTTT. This gives the protein CASNLWRATPDTQYF.

V usage is TRBV2 and J usage is TRBJ1-3, with D perhaps matching TRBD1 (5 bases). Germline loops: CDR1 SNHLY, CDR2 FYNNEI. The CDR3 contains 15 residues. Trimming cost V 8 bases and J 4 bases, with 18 bases left between them. The CDR3 bases are TGTGCCAGCGGGGTAGGTGGAGGGGCCGGAAACACCATATATTTT. Amino acids: CASGVGGGAGNTIYF.

The chain has TRBV6-5 and TRBJ2-2; 7 bases map to TRBD2. J was trimmed by 2 bases and V by 8 bases; bases with no gene match: 8. The CDR3 loop spans 15 amino acids. Germline values: CDR1 MNHEY, CDR2 SVGAGI. CDR3 sequence reads: CASGSSGPNTGELFF. For the CDR3, the DNA is TGTGCCAGCGGGAGTAGCGGGCCAAACACCGGGGAGCTGTTTTTT.

This rearrangement joins TRBV7-6 to TRBJ2-7; 9 bases are shared with TRBD2. The germline gives CDR1 SGHVS, CDR2 FNYEAQ. V trimming: 4 bases; J trimming: 6 bases; junction bases outside the gene matches: 13. The CDR3 consists of 16 residues. CDR3 sequence: CASSYAPIAGASEQYF. CDR3 nucleotides: TGTGCCAGCAGCTATGCCCCGATAGCGGGAGCCTCCGAGCAGTACTTC. The variable domain in full, completed from reference TRBV7-6 and TRBJ2-7, reads GAGVSQSPRYKVTKRGQDVALRCDPISGHVSLYWYRQALGQGPEFLTYFNYEAQQDKSGLPNDRFSAERPEGSISTLTIQRTEQRDSAMYRCASSYAPIAGASEQYFGPGTRLTVT.

This CDR3 is CASSFFRGGTYEQYF. The CDR3 nucleotides are TGTGCCAGCAGCTTTTTCAGGGGAGGGACCTACGAGCAGTACTTC. The chain has TRBV7-9 and TRBJ2-7; TRBD2 is a possible D gene (7 bases). In germline, CDR1 is SEHNR, CDR2 FQNEAQ (reference sequence). The length of the CDR3 is 15 residues. Trimming took 3 bases from V and 2 from J, leaving 14 bases between them.

This clone was seen just once. The V gene is TRBV28, the J gene TRBJ1-2, with D unclear. The CDR3 is 11 residues long. V was pared by 5 bases and J by 7 bases, with 8 bases between. Looked up from germline, CDR1 is MDHEN and CDR2 is SYDVKM. CDR3 loop: CASSVNIGYTF. CDR3 DNA: TGTGCCAGCAGTGTAAACATTGGCTACACCTTC.

The rearrangement links TRBV29-1 to TRBJ1-2, with 9 bases that match TRBD1. Germline V lookup: CDR1 SQVTM, CDR2 ANQGSEA. Unmatched junction bases numbered 11, after V lost 4 bases and J lost 5 bases. This CDR3 is 15 amino acids long. The CDR3 loop reads CSVGGQGSLSYGYTF. The CDR3 DNA sequence: TGCAGCGTTGGGGGACAGGGAAGCCTAAGTTATGGCTACACCTTC.

The chain employs TRBV6-5 and TRBJ2-2; D gene unclear. The germline V gene encodes CDR1 MNHEY and CDR2 SVGAGI. The CDR3 spans 13 residues. Deletions cut 4 bases from V and 5 bases from J, with 8 bases between. The CDR3 sequence: CASSSRGTGELFF. The CDR3 DNA sequence: TGTGCCAGCAGTTCCCGAGGTACCGGGGAGCTGTTTTTT.

The chain recombines TRBV6-2 or TRBV6-3 with TRBJ2-1, with 9 bases identical to TRBD2. CDR3 length: 20 amino acids. V lost 6 bases, J lost 3 bases, and 21 bases stayed unmatched. The germline V gene encodes CDR1 MNHEY and CDR2 SVGEGT. DNA for the CDR3: TGTGCCAGCAGCCGACTAGGGGATGCGGGAGGGGGGCTCGGCTACAATGAGCAGTTCTTC. It encodes CASSRLGDAGGGLGYNEQFF.

This chain joins TRBV6-2 or TRBV6-3 and TRBJ1-3; D remains unclear. The germline V gene has CDR1 MNHEY and CDR2 SVGEGT. The CDR3 consists of 13 residues. Trimming stripped 6 bases from V and 12 bases from J, with 18 bases between. The CDR3 spells CASSQTQSAVIYF. As DNA, the CDR3 is TGTGCCAGCAGCCAAACTCAAAGCGCTGTCATATATTTT.

This chain links TRBV4-3 with TRBJ2-2; D may be TRBD2 (6 bases). CDR1 is LGHNA, CDR2 YSLEER, per germline. The CDR3 is made up of 18 amino acids. Between the trimmed V and J ends, which lost 1 base and 5 bases, there was a span of 20 bases. The CDR3 nucleotides are TGCGCCAGCAGCCAAGTGCCCCGTTGGGGGGAGGAGACCGGGGAGCTGTTTTTT. Translation gives CASSQVPRWGEETGELFF.